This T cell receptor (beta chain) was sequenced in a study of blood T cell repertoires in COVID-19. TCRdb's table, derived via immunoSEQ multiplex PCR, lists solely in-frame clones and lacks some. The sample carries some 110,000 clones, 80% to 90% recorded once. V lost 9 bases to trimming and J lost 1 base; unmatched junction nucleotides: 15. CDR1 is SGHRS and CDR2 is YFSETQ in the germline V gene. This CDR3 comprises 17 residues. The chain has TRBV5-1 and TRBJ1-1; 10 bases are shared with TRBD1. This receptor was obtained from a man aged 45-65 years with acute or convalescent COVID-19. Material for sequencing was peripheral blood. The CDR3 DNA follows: TGCGCCACGAGGTTACCGGGACAGGGGTTCAAGAACACTGAAGCTTTCTTT. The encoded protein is CATRLPGQGFKNTEAFF.